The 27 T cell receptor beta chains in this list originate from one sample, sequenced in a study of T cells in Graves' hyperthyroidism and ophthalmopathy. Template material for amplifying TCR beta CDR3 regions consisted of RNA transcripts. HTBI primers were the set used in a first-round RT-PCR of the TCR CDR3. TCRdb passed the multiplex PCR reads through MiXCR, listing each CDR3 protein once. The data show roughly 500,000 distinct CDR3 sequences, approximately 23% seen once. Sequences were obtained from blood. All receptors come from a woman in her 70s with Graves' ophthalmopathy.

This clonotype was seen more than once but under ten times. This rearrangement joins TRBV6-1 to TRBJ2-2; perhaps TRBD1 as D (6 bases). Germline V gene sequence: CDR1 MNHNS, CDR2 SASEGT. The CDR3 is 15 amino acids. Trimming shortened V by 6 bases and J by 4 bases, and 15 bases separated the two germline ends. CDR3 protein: CASRGAGQGTGELFF. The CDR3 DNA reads TGTGCCAGCAGGGGGGCTGGTCAGGGCACCGGGGAGCTGTTTTTT.

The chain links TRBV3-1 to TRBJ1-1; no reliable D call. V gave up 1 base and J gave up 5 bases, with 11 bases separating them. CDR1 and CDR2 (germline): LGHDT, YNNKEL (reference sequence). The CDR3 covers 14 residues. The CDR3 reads CASSQVAGRTEAFF. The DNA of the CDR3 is TGTGCCAGCAGCCAAGTAGCTGGGCGGACTGAAGCTTTCTTT.

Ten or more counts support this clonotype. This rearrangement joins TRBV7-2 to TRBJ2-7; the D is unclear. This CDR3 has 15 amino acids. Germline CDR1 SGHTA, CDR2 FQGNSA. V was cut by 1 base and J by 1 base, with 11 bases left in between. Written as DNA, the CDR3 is TGTGCCAGCAGCTTAGGGCCATTAAATTCCTACGAGCAGTACTTC. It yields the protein CASSLGPLNSYEQYF. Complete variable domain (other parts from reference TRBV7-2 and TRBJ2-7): GAGVSQSPSNKVTEKGKDVELRCDPISGHTALYWYRQSLGQGLEFLIYFQGNSAPDKSGLPSDRFSAERTGGSVSTLTIQRTQQEDSAVYLCASSLGPLNSYEQYFGPGTRLTVT.

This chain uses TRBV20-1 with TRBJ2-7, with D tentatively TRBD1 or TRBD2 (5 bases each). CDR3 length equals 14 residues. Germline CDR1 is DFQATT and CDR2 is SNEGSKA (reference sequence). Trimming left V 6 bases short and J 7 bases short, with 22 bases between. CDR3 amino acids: CSAGSMGQGREQYF. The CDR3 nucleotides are TGCAGTGCCGGAAGTATGGGGCAGGGACGGGAGCAGTACTTC.

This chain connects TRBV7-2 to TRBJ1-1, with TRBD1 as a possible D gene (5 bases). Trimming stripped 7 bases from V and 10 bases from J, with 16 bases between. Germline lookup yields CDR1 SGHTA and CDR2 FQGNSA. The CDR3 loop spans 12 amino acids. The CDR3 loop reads CASTSVGPGAFF. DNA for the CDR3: TGTGCCAGCACCTCGGTGGGGCCTGGAGCTTTCTTT.

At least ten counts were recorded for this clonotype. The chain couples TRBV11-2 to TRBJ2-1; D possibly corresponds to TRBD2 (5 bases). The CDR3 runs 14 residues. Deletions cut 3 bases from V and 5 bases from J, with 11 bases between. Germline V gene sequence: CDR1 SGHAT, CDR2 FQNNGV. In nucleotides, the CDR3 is TGTGCCAGCAGCTTCCGGGGTAAGGACAATGAGCAGTTCTTC. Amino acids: CASSFRGKDNEQFF.

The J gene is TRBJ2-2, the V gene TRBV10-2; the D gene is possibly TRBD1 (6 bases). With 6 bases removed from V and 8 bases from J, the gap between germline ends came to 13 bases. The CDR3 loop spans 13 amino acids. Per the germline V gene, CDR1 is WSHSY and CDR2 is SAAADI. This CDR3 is CASRVRGTGELFF. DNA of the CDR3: TGCGCCAGCAGGGTCCGTGGGACAGGGGAGCTGTTTTTT.

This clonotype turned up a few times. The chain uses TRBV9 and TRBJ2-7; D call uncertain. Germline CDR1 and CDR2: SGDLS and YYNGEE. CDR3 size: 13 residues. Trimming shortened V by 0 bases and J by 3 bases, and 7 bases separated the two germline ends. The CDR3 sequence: CASSVVGFYEQYF. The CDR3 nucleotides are TGTGCCAGCAGCGTAGTAGGGTTCTACGAGCAGTACTTC. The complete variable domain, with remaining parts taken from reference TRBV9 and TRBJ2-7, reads DSGVTQTPKHLITATGQRVTLRCSPRSGDLSVYWYQQSLDQGLQFLIQYYNGEERAKGNILERFSAQQFPDLHSELNLSSLELGDSALYFCASSVVGFYEQYFGPGTRLTVT.

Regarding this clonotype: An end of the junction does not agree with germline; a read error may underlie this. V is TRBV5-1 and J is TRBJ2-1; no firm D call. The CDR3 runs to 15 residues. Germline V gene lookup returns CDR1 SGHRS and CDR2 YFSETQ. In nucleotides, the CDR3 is TGCGCCAGCAGTTTGGTTCCAGGAGACTACAATGAGCAGTTCTTC. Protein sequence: CASSLVPGDYNEQFF.

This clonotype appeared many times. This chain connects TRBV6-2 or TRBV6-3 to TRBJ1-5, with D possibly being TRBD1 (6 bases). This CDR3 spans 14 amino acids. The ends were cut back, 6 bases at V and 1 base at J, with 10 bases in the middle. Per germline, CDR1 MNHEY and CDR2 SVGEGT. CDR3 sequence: CASRQGGSNQPQHF. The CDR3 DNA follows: TGTGCCAGCAGGCAAGGGGGAAGCAATCAGCCCCAGCATTTT.

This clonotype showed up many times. CDR3 in DNA: TGTGCCAGCAGTGTTCGGACAGGGGATTCACCCCTCCACTTT. Protein sequence: CASSVRTGDSPLHF. The rearrangement joins TRBV2 to TRBJ1-6, with 9 bases lining up with TRBD1. The CDR3 runs to 14 residues. Looked up from germline, CDR1 is SNHLY and CDR2 is FYNNEI. Unmatched junction bases numbered 3, after V lost 4 bases and J lost 8 bases.

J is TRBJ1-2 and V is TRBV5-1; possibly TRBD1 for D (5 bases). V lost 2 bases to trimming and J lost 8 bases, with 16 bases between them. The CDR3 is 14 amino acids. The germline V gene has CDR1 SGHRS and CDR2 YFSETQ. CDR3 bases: TGCGCCAGCAGCTTTGGGACTGAAATATTGGGCTACACCTTC. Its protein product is CASSFGTEILGYTF. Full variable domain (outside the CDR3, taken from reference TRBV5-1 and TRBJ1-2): KAGVTQTPRYLIKTRGQQVTLSCSPISGHRSVSWYQQTPGQGLQFLFEYFSETQRNKGNFPGRFSGRQFSNSRSEMNVSTLELGDSALYLCASSFGTEILGYTFGSGTRLTVV.

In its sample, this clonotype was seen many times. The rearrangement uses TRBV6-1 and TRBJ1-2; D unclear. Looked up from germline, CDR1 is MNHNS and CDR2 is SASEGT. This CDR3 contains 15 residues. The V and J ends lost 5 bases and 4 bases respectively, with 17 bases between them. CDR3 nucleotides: TGTGCCAGCAGTTATTATGACGGAGGAGGCTATGGCTACACCTTC. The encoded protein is CASSYYDGGGYGYTF.

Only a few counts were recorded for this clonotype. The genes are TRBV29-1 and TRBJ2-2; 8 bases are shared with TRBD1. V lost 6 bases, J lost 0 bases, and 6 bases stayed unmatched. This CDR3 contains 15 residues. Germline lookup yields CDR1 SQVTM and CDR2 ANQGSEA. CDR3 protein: CSVGEQGANTGELFF. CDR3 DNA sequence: TGCAGCGTGGGAGAACAGGGGGCGAACACCGGGGAGCTGTTTTTT.

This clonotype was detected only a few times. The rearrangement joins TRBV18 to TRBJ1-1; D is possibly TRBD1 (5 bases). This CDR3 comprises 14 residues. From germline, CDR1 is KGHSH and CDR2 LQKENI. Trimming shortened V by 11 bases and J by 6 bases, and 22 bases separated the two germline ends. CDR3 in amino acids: CAGATQEFPAEAFF. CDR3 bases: TGTGCCGGGGCCACACAGGAGTTTCCCGCTGAAGCTTTCTTT.

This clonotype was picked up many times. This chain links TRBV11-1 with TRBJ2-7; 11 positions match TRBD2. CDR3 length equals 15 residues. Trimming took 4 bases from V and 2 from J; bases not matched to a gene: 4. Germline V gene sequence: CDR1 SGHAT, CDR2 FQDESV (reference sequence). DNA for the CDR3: TGTGCCAGCAGCTCCTCTAGCGGGAGGACCTACGAGCAGTACTTC. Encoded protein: CASSSSSGRTYEQYF.

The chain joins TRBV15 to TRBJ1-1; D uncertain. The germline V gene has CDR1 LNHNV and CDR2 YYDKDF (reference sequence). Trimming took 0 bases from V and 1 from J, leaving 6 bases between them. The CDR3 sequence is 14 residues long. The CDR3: CATSRDNGNTEAFF. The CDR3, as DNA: TGTGCCACCAGCAGAGATAACGGGAACACTGAAGCTTTCTTT. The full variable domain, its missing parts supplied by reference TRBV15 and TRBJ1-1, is DAMVIQNPRYQVTQFGKPVTLSCSQTLNHNVMYWYQQKSSQAPKLLFHYYDKDFNNEADTPDNFQSRRPNTSFCFLDIRSPGLGDTAMYLCATSRDNGNTEAFFGQGTRLTVV.

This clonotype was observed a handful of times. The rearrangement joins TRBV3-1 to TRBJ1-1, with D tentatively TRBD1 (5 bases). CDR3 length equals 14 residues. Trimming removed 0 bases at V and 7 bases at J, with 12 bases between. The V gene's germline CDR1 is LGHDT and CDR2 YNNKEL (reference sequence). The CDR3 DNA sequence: TGTGCCAGCAGCCAAGATGTGGGGGAGGTTGAAGCTTTCTTT. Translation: CASSQDVGEVEAFF.

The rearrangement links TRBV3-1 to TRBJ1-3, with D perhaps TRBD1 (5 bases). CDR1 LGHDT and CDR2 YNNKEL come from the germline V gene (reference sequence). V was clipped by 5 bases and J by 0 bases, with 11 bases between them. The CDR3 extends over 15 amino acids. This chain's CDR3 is CASSRGAGSGNTIYF. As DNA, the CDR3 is TGTGCCAGCAGCAGAGGGGCCGGCTCTGGAAACACCATATATTTT.

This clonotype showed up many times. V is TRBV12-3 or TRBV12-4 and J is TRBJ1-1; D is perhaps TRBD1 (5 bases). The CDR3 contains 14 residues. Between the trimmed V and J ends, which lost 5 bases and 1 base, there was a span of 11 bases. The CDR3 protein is CASSQDIRNTEAFF. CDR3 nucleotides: TGTGCCAGCAGTCAGGACATAAGGAACACTGAAGCTTTCTTT.

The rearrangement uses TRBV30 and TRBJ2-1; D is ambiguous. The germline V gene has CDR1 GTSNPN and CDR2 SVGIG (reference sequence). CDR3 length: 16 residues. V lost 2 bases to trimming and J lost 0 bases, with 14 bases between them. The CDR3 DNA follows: TGTGCCTGGAGTACGAGAGGTCTGCGCTCCTACAATGAGCAGTTCTTC. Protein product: CAWSTRGLRSYNEQFF.

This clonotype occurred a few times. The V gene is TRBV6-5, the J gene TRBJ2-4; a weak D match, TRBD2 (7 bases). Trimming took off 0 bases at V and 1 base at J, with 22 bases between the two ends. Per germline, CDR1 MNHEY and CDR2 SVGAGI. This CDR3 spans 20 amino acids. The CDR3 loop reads CASSYSRSGGASGAKNIQYF. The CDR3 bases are TGTGCCAGCAGTTACTCCCGAAGTGGGGGGGCCTCCGGGGCCAAAAACATTCAGTACTTC.

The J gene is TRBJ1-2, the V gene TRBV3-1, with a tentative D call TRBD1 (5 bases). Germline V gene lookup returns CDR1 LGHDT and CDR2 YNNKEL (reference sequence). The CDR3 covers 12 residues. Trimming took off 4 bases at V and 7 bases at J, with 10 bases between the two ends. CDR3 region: CASSPKGLGYTF. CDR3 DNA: TGTGCCAGCAGCCCAAAGGGGCTTGGCTACACCTTC.

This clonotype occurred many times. CDR3 coding DNA: TGTGCCAGCAGCCCAAACCCGAGGGCTGAAGCTTTCTTT. Its translation: CASSPNPRAEAFF. This sequence joins TRBV11-2 and TRBJ1-1; no definite D call. The CDR3 is 13 amino acids. V was clipped by 5 bases and J by 6 bases, with 13 bases between them. Germline V gene lookup returns CDR1 SGHAT and CDR2 FQNNGV.

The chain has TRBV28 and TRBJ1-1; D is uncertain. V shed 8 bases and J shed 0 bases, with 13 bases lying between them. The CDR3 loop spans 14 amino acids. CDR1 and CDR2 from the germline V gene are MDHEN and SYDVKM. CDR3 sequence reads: CASHVPAMNTEAFF. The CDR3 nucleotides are TGTGCCAGCCATGTACCGGCGATGAACACTGAAGCTTTCTTT.

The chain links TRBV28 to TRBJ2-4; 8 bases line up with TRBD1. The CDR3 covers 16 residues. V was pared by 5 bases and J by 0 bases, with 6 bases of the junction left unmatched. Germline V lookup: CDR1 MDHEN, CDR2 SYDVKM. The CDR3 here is CASSIPDRVAKNIQYF. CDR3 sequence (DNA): TGTGCCAGCAGTATACCGGACAGGGTAGCCAAAAACATTCAGTACTTC.

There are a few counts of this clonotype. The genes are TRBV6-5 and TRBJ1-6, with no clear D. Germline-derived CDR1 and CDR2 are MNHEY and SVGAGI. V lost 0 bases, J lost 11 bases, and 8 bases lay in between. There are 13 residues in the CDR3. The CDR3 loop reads CASSYSAFAPLHF. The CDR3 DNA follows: TGTGCCAGCAGTTACTCGGCTTTTGCACCCCTCCACTTT.